These T cell receptor beta chains were read from a single sample in a study of blood T cell repertoires in COVID-19. Using immunoSEQ multiplex PCR, the repertoire was profiled, and TCRdb retains in-frame clones only, with some absent. The sample holds roughly 80,000 clones, roughly 87% seen once. Source material: peripheral blood. Source of these receptors: an elderly woman with active or convalescent COVID-19. CDR3s include the opening cysteine and the closing phenylalanine or tryptophan. Some rows have no size entry. The others give once, few or many, or a class for an expanded clone.

j_call	v_call	clone_size	cdr3_length	cdr3_aa
TRBJ2-1	TRBV14	-	16	CASSHFTGQAYNEQFF
TRBJ2-7	TRBV6-1	few	15	CASSTRGQGAPEQYF
TRBJ2-7	TRBV29-1	-	14	CSVETGTGGYEQYF
TRBJ2-3	TRBV10-3	-	15	CAISLTLDSTDTQYF
TRBJ2-4	TRBV7-2	-	12	CASGKGGNIQYF
TRBJ1-4	TRBV13	-	17	CASSKRPTGTGNEKLFF
TRBJ2-7	TRBV2	-	17	CASSESPSGGPAYEQYF
TRBJ1-5	TRBV7-4	-	22	CASSLSTPTRTGGGDSNQPQHF
TRBJ2-5	TRBV28	-	18	CASSLADRASGSKETQYF
TRBJ1-1	TRBV27	few	15	CASSPETGWNTEAFF
TRBJ2-7	TRBV25-1	-	15	CASSAPDRSSYEQYF
TRBJ2-1	TRBV5-1	-	15	CASSPGGSGRYEQFF
TRBJ1-1	TRBV7-3	once	14	CASSLAGWGTEAFF
TRBJ2-2	TRBV2	-	13	CASSEAGRGELFF
TRBJ1-4	TRBV19	-	16	CASRDRSDATNEKLFF
TRBJ2-1	TRBV7-2	-	15	CASSLEGTIYNEQFF
TRBJ1-2	TRBV12-5	-	14	CASGLGQGHYGYTF
TRBJ1-2	TRBV28	-	16	CASSTQAGPLVNGYTF
TRBJ2-5	TRBV5-1	-	13	CASSATGYETQYF
TRBJ1-2	TRBV11-2	-	17	CASSGVGRGDANYGYTF
TRBJ2-1	TRBV24-1	-	16	CATSGKTGASYNEQFF
TRBJ2-5	TRBV6-2/TRBV6-3	few	14	CASSHPQGRQTQYF
TRBJ1-1	TRBV4-3	once	17	CASSQHGTGASNTEAFF
TRBJ2-5	TRBV25-1	few	16	CASSESTGGPRETQYF
TRBJ1-2	TRBV9	-	12	CASSRRGGGYTF
TRBJ1-1	TRBV7-7	few	13	CASSLGDKTEAFF
TRBJ1-2	TRBV7-2	-	12	CASSLDARGYTF
TRBJ2-7	TRBV27	few	15	CASRPNSGGAYEQYF
TRBJ1-1	TRBV29-1	-	18	CSAPRPGQGRGMNTEAFF
TRBJ2-1	TRBV30	-	18	CAWSPLGTSGSSYNEQFF
TRBJ2-2	TRBV2	-	18	CASSELRPGQGETGELFF
TRBJ2-3	TRBV18	-	18	CASSPGRLAGGYTDTQYF
TRBJ2-4	TRBV7-2	-	14	CASSLGPGAVIQYF
TRBJ2-1	TRBV7-2	-	16	CASSLAPTGVVREQFF
TRBJ1-5	TRBV4-1	-	17	CASSKGFGQGSNQPQHF
TRBJ2-3	TRBV6-5	-	14	CASSAPGGIDTQYF
TRBJ1-3	TRBV5-1	-	17	CASSSGGMGDSGNTIYF
TRBJ2-3	TRBV15	-	14	CATSRLQGTDTQYF
TRBJ1-6	TRBV7-6	-	18	CASSLGQGTSSYNSPLHF
TRBJ2-5	TRBV7-9	once	14	CASSTVGQASTQYF
TRBJ2-7	TRBV3-1/TRBV3-2	-	14	CASTRKGGNYEQYF
TRBJ2-7	TRBV18	-	13	CASSQPSGYEQYF
TRBJ1-1	TRBV12-3/TRBV12-4	-	13	CASSFGQGTEAFF
TRBJ1-2	TRBV28	-	14	CASGTQGAFYGYTF
TRBJ2-1	TRBV2	-	11	CASSENREQFF
TRBJ1-4	TRBV21-1	-	15	CASRLEGATNEKLFF
TRBJ1-6	TRBV28	-	15	CASSLIYRDVGPLHF
TRBJ2-7	TRBV29-1	few	13	CSVEVGSSYEQYF
TRBJ2-7	TRBV11-2	-	15	CASSLNGGAYYEQYF
TRBJ1-2	TRBV9	-	8	CASSVGEF
TRBJ2-3	TRBV5-4	-	17	CASSKGRLGSGSDTQYF
TRBJ1-1	TRBV5-1	-	16	CASSITPPPGNTEAFF
TRBJ2-7	TRBV6-2/TRBV6-3	-	12	CASSYSSLEQYF